These 13 T cell receptor beta chains came from one sample sequenced in a study of CD8 T cells in ankylosing spondylitis (dated by TCRdb to 2015 to 2018). Study-level results and caveats: A TCR beta motif made up of several highly homologous amino acid variants appeared to be characteristic of blood from ankylosing spondylitis patients.

For these TCRs, the target antigens are not known. The library was obtained by 5' RACE. Sequencer: Illumina HiSeq 2500. Starting from the raw public reads, TCRdb applied fastp trimming at Q25, assembled clones with MiXCR and retained in-frame beta chains. Each CDR3 protein gets just one entry, which takes the most common genes and DNA from the rows behind it. This sample gives about 540,000 distinct CDR3 sequences in total; roughly 13% of them show up just once. The ten largest clones take up nearly 7% of the sample. Sequences were obtained from blood, either unsorted or a sorted T cell fraction (not recorded which). The origin of the receptors is a male donor with ankylosing spondylitis.

The sample holds a few counts of this clonotype. The J gene is TRBJ1-1, the V gene TRBV7-9; no clear D. Germline lookup yields CDR1 SEHNR and CDR2 FQNEAQ (reference sequence). The V end lost 5 bases, the J end lost 3 bases, and 10 bases lay between the germline ends. This CDR3 region has 13 residues. CDR3 coding DNA: TGTGCCAGCAGCCCAGTGTGGGACACTGAAGCTTTCTTT. Encoded protein: CASSPVWDTEAFF.

This clonotype was detected only a few times. V gene TRBV7-9 combines with J gene TRBJ1-2; D is possibly TRBD1 (6 bases). The CDR3 is 17 amino acids. The germline gives CDR1 SEHNR, CDR2 FQNEAQ (reference sequence). V dropped 5 bases and J dropped 5 bases, with 24 bases sitting between them. For the CDR3, the DNA is TGTGCCAGCAGCCCCGGGACAAGGCCTCGGGGGTTTTATGGCTACACCTTC. Its translation is CASSPGTRPRGFYGYTF.

The rearrangement links TRBV5-5 to TRBJ1-4; perhaps TRBD1 as D (6 bases). The germline V gene encodes CDR1 SGHKS and CDR2 YYEKEE (reference sequence). V was trimmed by 0 bases and J by 8 bases, leaving 14 bases between them. The CDR3 length is 15 residues. The CDR3 bases are TGTGCCAGCAGCTTGGGTCCAGGGGAAGAGGAAAAACTGTTTTTT. Protein sequence: CASSLGPGEEEKLFF. The full variable domain, rest sourced from reference TRBV5-5 and TRBJ1-4, is DAGVTQSPTHLIKTRGQQVTLRCSPISGHKSVSWYQQVLGQGPQFIFQYYEKEERGRGNFPDRFSARQFPNYSSELNVNALLLGDSALYLCASSLGPGEEEKLFFGSGTQLSVL.

This clonotype was picked up a small number of times. The V and J genes are TRBV11-2 and TRBJ2-3, with D maybe TRBD1 (5 bases). This CDR3 spans 15 amino acids. Trimming cost V 5 bases and J 4 bases, with 16 bases left between them. Germline V gives CDR1 SGHAT, CDR2 FQNNGV. CDR3 loop: CASSHVTDNADTQYF. The CDR3 nucleotides are TGTGCCAGCAGCCACGTGACAGACAACGCAGATACGCAGTATTTT. The full variable domain, completed using reference TRBV11-2 and TRBJ2-3, is EAGVAQSPRYKIIEKRQSVAFWCNPISGHATLYWYQQILGQGPKLLIQFQNNGVVDDSQLPKDRFSAERLKGVDSTLKIQPAKLEDSAVYLCASSHVTDNADTQYFGPGTRLTVL.

The V call is TRBV27, the J call TRBJ1-1, with D perhaps TRBD1 (5 bases). V dropped 5 bases and J dropped 0 bases, with 13 bases sitting between them. The CDR3 consists of 15 residues. CDR1 and CDR2 (germline): MNHEY, SMNVEV (reference sequence). The CDR3 sequence is CASSPWDALNTEAFF. Here the CDR3 DNA reads TGTGCCAGCAGTCCCTGGGACGCTTTGAACACTGAAGCTTTCTTT.

This clonotype was counted at least ten times. The J gene is TRBJ2-7, the V gene TRBV6-5; 7 nucleotides match TRBD2. V lost 2 bases and J lost 0; bases outside the gene matches: 1. CDR1 MNHEY and CDR2 SVGAGI come from the germline V gene. The CDR3 contains 14 residues. The DNA of the CDR3 is TGTGCCAGCAGTTACAGGGAGGGCTCCTACGAGCAGTACGTC. Residues: CASSYREGSYEQYV.

This chain uses TRBV20-1 with TRBJ2-7; D perhaps matches TRBD2 (5 bases). Germline CDR1 reads DFQATT; CDR2 reads SNEGSKA (reference sequence). The V end lost 0 bases, the J end lost 1 base, and 10 bases lay between the germline ends. The CDR3 runs 14 residues. Here the CDR3 DNA reads TGCAGTGCTAGAGATCCACGGACTTCCTACGAGCAGTACTTC. Translation gives CSARDPRTSYEQYF.

This chain joins TRBV12-3 or TRBV12-4 and TRBJ2-5, with a tentative D call TRBD1 (6 bases). The CDR3 has 15 residues. The V gene lost 3 bases and the J gene lost 6 bases, with 17 bases spanning the gap. The CDR3 DNA reads TGTGCCAGCAGTTTTCGTAACTTCAGGGGAAAGACCCAGTACTTC. This gives the protein CASSFRNFRGKTQYF.

The V call is TRBV5-4, the J call TRBJ2-1; D unclear. Trimming stripped 0 bases from V and 6 bases from J, with 13 bases between. Germline V CDR1 and CDR2: SGHNT, YYREEE (reference sequence). The CDR3 runs to 15 residues. The CDR3 loop is CASSLDQAMGNEQFF. The CDR3, as DNA: TGTGCCAGCAGCTTGGATCAAGCGATGGGCAATGAGCAGTTCTTC.

This clonotype was seen at least ten times. V usage is TRBV25-1 and J usage is TRBJ1-6, with D perhaps matching TRBD1 (6 bases). This CDR3 contains 14 residues. Germline V gene sequence: CDR1 MGHDK, CDR2 SYGVNS. Between the trimmed V and J ends, which lost 5 bases and 7 bases, there was a span of 12 bases. CDR3 loop: CASSRTGTNSPLHF. The CDR3 DNA is TGTGCCAGCAGTAGAACAGGGACAAATTCACCCCTCCACTTT.

V usage is TRBV3-1 and J usage is TRBJ2-7; D is unclear. The CDR3 is 14 amino acids. V lost 9 bases and J 2 bases, leaving 17 bases between the germline ends. Germline assignment: CDR1 LGHDT and CDR2 YNNKEL (reference sequence). For the CDR3, the DNA is TGTGCCAGAAGTCCCTTTGGAGCAACCTACGAGCAGTACGTC. Amino acids: CARSPFGATYEQYV.

This chain links TRBV6-6 with TRBJ2-1; perhaps D is TRBD1 or TRBD2 (5 bases each). The CDR3 totals 13 residues. Trimming left V 6 bases short and J 11 bases short, with 17 bases between. In germline, CDR1 is MNHNY, CDR2 SVGAGI (reference sequence). CDR3 sequence reads: CASRYDSGTQQFF. The CDR3 region has the DNA TGTGCCAGCAGATACGACTCCGGGACCCAGCAGTTCTTC.

The chain uses TRBV5-6 and TRBJ1-1; D is unclear. This CDR3 contains 14 residues. V was trimmed by 5 bases and J by 0 bases, leaving 11 bases between them. Germline CDR1 SGHDT, CDR2 YYEEEE. This CDR3 reads CASRTRRMNTEAFF. The CDR3 bases are TGTGCCAGCAGAACACGGCGGATGAACACTGAAGCTTTCTTT.